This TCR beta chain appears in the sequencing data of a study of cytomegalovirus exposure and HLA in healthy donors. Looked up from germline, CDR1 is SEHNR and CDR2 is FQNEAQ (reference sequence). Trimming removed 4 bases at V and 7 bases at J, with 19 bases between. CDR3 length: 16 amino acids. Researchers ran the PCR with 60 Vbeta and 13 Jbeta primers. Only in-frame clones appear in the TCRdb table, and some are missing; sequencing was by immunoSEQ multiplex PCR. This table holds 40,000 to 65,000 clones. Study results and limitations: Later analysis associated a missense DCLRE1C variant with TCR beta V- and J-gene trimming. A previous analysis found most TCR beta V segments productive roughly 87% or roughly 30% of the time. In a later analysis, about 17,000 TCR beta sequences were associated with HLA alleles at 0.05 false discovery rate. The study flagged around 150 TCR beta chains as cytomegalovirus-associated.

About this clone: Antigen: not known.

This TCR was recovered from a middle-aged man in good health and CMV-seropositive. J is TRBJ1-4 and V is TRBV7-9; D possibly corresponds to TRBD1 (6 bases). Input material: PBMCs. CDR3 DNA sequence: TGTGCCAGCAGCTCAGCACGGCCCGCGGACAGTGAAAAACTGTTTTTT. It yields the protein CASSSARPADSEKLFF.